The following is a T cell receptor beta chain sequence with its context. Seattle cases were enrolled at active infection and followed longitudinally. This sample is drawn from a study of blood T cell repertoires in COVID-19. About the research overall: Sites in the United States, Italy and Spain provided acute and convalescent COVID-19 samples. Nucleic acid was either cDNA or gDNA, and it came from T cells, B-cell-depleted T cells, or PBMCs.

The germline gives CDR1 MNHNS, CDR2 SASEGT. This CDR3 comprises 18 residues. With 4 bases clipped from V and 2 bases from J, the junction kept 13 bases outside the gene matches. This table comes from immunoSEQ multiplex PCR, and its TCRdb copy is limited to in-frame clones, with some not included. The data show roughly 340,000 clones, about nine tenths seen once. This receptor was taken from a woman aged 70-85 years with COVID-19, enrolled during active disease. Sequencing was carried out using peripheral blood. The chain joins TRBV6-1 to TRBJ2-5; 10 bases are a match to TRBD1. The CDR3 region has the DNA TGTGCCAGCAGTGTCAATACCGGGACAGGGGTTCGTCAAGAGACCCAGTACTTC. It is translated as CASSVNTGTGVRQETQYF.